The next 18 T cell receptor beta chains were all read from a single sample in a study of follicular helper T cells after annual influenza vaccination. Data came from immunoSEQ multiplex PCR; TCRdb stores just in-frame clones and leaves some out. The table lists some 9,000 clones, roughly 89% of them singletons. Indicated time point: 2015-2016 season, pre-vaccination. The source was CXCR5+ CD38- circulating T follicular helper cells from blood, collected on the day of influenza vaccination. The subset is: circulating Tfh, non-naive CD4+CXCR5+PD-1+ (ICOS+CD38+ or ICOS-CD38-). The receptors come from an adult who received the influenza vaccine.

This clone was observed a single time. V is TRBV10-3 and J is TRBJ2-3; 10 positions agree with TRBD2. The CDR3 is 18 residues long. CDR1 and CDR2 from the germline V gene are ENHRY and SYGVKD. Trimming removed 4 bases from V and 0 bases from J; junction bases left unmatched: 10. The CDR3 DNA reads as TGTGCCATCAGTGGTATAGCGGGGGGCCTGATTAGCACAGATACGCAGTATTTT. Amino acids: CAISGIAGGLISTDTQYF.

V and J are TRBV19 and TRBJ2-6; 7 bases line up with TRBD2. Germline values: CDR1 LNHDA, CDR2 SQIVND (reference sequence). CDR3 length: 15 residues. J was trimmed by 4 bases and V by 7 bases; bases with no gene match: 7. The CDR3 DNA reads as TGTGCCAGTACCCCGGGGGGTAGGGGGGCCAACGTCCTGACTTTC. Its protein is CASTPGGRGANVLTF. The full variable domain, its missing parts supplied by reference TRBV19 and TRBJ2-6, is DGGITQSPKYLFRKEGQNVTLSCEQNLNHDAMYWYRQDPGQGLRLIYYSQIVNDFQKGDIAEGYSVSREKKESFPLTVTSAQKNPTAFYLCASTPGGRGANVLTFGAGSRLTVL.

This clone showed up just once. CDR3 region: CASSRPGIDIQYF. CDR3 DNA: TGTGCCAGTAGTAGGCCGGGTATTGACATTCAGTACTTC. The rearrangement links TRBV19 to TRBJ2-4, with D unresolved. V dropped 4 bases and J dropped 8 bases, with 12 bases sitting between them. Looked up from germline, CDR1 is LNHDA and CDR2 is SQIVND (reference sequence). CDR3 length: 13 residues.

As DNA, the CDR3 is TGTGCCAGTGTGTCGTCTGGAAACACCATATATTTT. Protein product: CASVSSGNTIYF. The chain combines TRBV19 with TRBJ1-3, with D unresolved. The germline V gene encodes CDR1 LNHDA and CDR2 SQIVND (reference sequence). This CDR3 has 12 residues. V lost 8 bases and J 1 base, leaving 6 bases between the germline ends.

This chain uses TRBV18 with TRBJ2-2; either TRBD1 or TRBD2 may fit D (6 bases each). Trimming removed 2 bases at V and 7 bases at J, with 20 bases between. CDR3 length: 17 residues. The germline V gene has CDR1 KGHSH and CDR2 LQKENI. In DNA, the CDR3 is TGTGCCAGCTCACCAAGAGGGGGAGGCAGCTTCATCGGGGAGCTGTTTTTT. Protein product: CASSPRGGGSFIGELFF.

The chain has TRBV6-5 and TRBJ2-2, with D possibly TRBD2 on 5 matching bases. CDR3 length equals 16 residues. V shed 2 bases and J shed 0 bases, with 10 bases lying between them. Looked up from germline, CDR1 is MNHEY and CDR2 is SVGAGI. CDR3: CASSYADYSNTGELFF. CDR3 coding DNA: TGTGCCAGCAGTTACGCAGACTACTCGAACACCGGGGAGCTGTTTTTT.

This rearrangement joins TRBV5-1 to TRBJ2-7, with 7 bases matching TRBD2. This CDR3 comprises 13 residues. J lost 9 bases, V lost 0 bases, and 6 bases had no gene match. CDR1 is SGHRS, CDR2 YFSETQ, per germline. Here the CDR3 reads CASSLVPSGLQYF. The CDR3 nucleotides are TGCGCCAGCAGCTTGGTCCCTAGCGGCCTGCAGTACTTC.

The genes are TRBV5-4 and TRBJ1-6; D unclear. This CDR3 has 14 amino acids. Trimming removed 0 bases at V and 6 bases at J, with 7 bases between. Germline CDR1 is SGHNT and CDR2 is YYREEE (reference sequence). The CDR3 nucleotides are TGTGCCAGCAGCTTGGAAGGCTCTAATTCACCCCTCCACTTT. It encodes CASSLEGSNSPLHF.

The chain couples TRBV11-3 to TRBJ1-2; D unresolved. Deletions cut 6 bases from V and 8 bases from J, with 10 bases between. CDR1 is SGHNT, CDR2 YENEEA, per germline. The CDR3 has 11 residues. The CDR3 protein is CASSISGGYTF. CDR3 nucleotides: TGTGCCAGCAGTATTTCGGGCGGCTACACCTTC.

The chain links TRBV6-5 to TRBJ1-6; perhaps TRBD1 as D (6 bases). This CDR3 comprises 14 residues. V lost 6 bases to trimming and J lost 10 bases, with 16 bases between them. The germline V gene has CDR1 MNHEY and CDR2 SVGAGI. The CDR3 loop reads CASRQGVKGSPLHF. CDR3 coding DNA: TGTGCCAGCAGACAGGGTGTAAAAGGGTCACCCCTCCACTTT.

This chain links TRBV5-1 with TRBJ2-3, with a possible D match to TRBD2 (6 bases). The CDR3 totals 14 residues. Germline loops: CDR1 SGHRS, CDR2 YFSETQ. The ends were cut back, 7 bases at V and 0 bases at J, with 12 bases in the middle. CDR3 in amino acids: CASSSAGSTDTQYF. The CDR3 DNA reads TGCGCCAGCTCCTCTGCGGGGAGCACAGATACGCAGTATTTT.

This clone has only one observation. V and J are TRBV5-1 and TRBJ2-2, with unresolved D. Germline values: CDR1 SGHRS, CDR2 YFSETQ. The V end lost 0 bases, the J end lost 7 bases, and 13 bases lay between the germline ends. There are 15 residues in the CDR3. The CDR3 DNA is TGCGCCAGCAGCTTGGAAGGTAGCCGTGGCGGGGAGCTGTTTTTT. Its translation: CASSLEGSRGGELFF.

This clone has just one count. The chain combines TRBV5-1 with TRBJ2-3; 8 nucleotides align to TRBD2. Germline V gene sequence: CDR1 SGHRS, CDR2 YFSETQ. Losses at the gene ends were 1 base for V and 3 bases for J; bases not matched to a gene: 7. There are 16 residues in the CDR3. Here the CDR3 reads CASSLWRGEGTDTQYF. CDR3 DNA sequence: TGCGCCAGCAGCTTGTGGCGGGGGGAAGGTACAGATACGCAGTATTTT.

The chain uses TRBV10-3 and TRBJ2-5; TRBD1 aligns across 8 bases. V shed 3 bases and J 5 bases; nucleotides not matched to a gene: 11. This CDR3 is built from 16 residues. The germline V gene has CDR1 ENHRY and CDR2 SYGVKD. This chain's CDR3 is CAISESGTGGKETQYF. The CDR3 region has the DNA TGTGCCATCAGTGAATCCGGCACAGGGGGTAAGGAGACCCAGTACTTC.

The chain links TRBV4-3 to TRBJ1-6; D not resolved. In germline, CDR1 is LGHNA, CDR2 YSLEER. V was shortened by 0 bases and J by 7 bases, with 7 bases between the two germline ends. The CDR3 is made up of 14 amino acids. The CDR3 protein is CASSQDGLNSPLHF. CDR3 coding DNA: TGCGCCAGCAGCCAAGATGGCCTGAATTCACCCCTCCACTTT.

The chain employs TRBV15 and TRBJ2-3, with 12 positions matching TRBD2. After removal of 3 bases from V and 4 bases from J, the junction contained 5 bases not matched to a gene. Germline-derived CDR1 and CDR2 are LNHNV and YYDKDF (reference sequence). The CDR3 is 16 amino acids. The chain's CDR3 is CATSRRLAGGADTQYF. Here the CDR3 DNA reads TGTGCCACCAGCAGGCGGCTAGCGGGGGGGGCAGATACGCAGTATTTT.

This chain uses TRBV11-2 with TRBJ1-1; D remains ambiguous. The V gene's germline CDR1 is SGHAT and CDR2 FQNNGV. The CDR3 totals 14 residues. Trimming took 6 bases from V and 4 from J, leaving 15 bases between them. The CDR3 loop reads CASSAGPTPTEAFF. CDR3 DNA: TGTGCCAGCAGTGCCGGGCCAACTCCCACTGAAGCTTTCTTT.

CDR3 region: CASSPPPINQPQHF. The CDR3 region has the DNA TGTGCCAGCAGCCCTCCCCCTATCAATCAGCCCCAGCATTTT. The chain combines TRBV9 with TRBJ1-5; no reliable D call. Germline CDR1 SGDLS, CDR2 YYNGEE. CDR3 length: 14 amino acids. Trimming removed 4 bases at V and 3 bases at J, with 11 bases between.